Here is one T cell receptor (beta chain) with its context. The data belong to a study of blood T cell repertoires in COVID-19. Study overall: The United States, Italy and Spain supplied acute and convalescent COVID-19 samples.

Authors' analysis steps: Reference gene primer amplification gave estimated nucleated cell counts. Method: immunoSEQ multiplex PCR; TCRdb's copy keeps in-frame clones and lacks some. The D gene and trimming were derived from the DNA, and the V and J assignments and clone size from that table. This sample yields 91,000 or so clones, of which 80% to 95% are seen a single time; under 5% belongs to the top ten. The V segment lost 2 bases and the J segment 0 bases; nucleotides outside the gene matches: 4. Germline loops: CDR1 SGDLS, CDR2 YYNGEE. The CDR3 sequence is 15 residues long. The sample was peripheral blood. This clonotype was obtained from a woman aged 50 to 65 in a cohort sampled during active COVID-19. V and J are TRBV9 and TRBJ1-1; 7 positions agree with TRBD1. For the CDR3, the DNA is TGTGCCAGCAGCGTTTCCGGGACAGTGAACACTGAAGCTTTCTTT. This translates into CASSVSGTVNTEAFF.